A single sample is the source of the 19 T cell receptor beta chains below, sequenced in a study of T cell responses to AZD1222 COVID-19 vaccine. This table comes from immunoSEQ multiplex PCR, and its TCRdb copy is limited to in-frame clones, with some not included. The table shows over 95,000 clones, with 85% to 90% occurring only once. Sample: peripheral blood, taken on day 0 of AZD1222 vaccination. These receptors came from an adult in good health.

The rearrangement joins TRBV5-1 to TRBJ2-7, with 7 nucleotides matching TRBD2. CDR3 length equals 16 residues. V trimming: 1 base; J trimming: 2 bases; junction bases outside the gene matches: 9. CDR1 SGHRS and CDR2 YFSETQ come from the germline V gene. The CDR3 nucleotides read TGCGCCAGCAGCTTGTCCCCTAGCGGAGGGCCCTACGAGCAGTACTTC. Translation gives CASSLSPSGGPYEQYF.

This clone was counted a single time. The rearrangement uses TRBV6-5 and TRBJ2-5; no firm D call. The CDR3 sequence is 11 residues long. Trimming stripped 0 bases from V and 7 bases from J, with 3 bases between. Looked up from germline, CDR1 is MNHEY and CDR2 is SVGAGI. Here the CDR3 DNA reads TGTGCCAGCAGTTACTCTGGGACCCAGTACTTC. It codes for CASSYSGTQYF.

The rearrangement joins TRBV14 to TRBJ1-6, with TRBD1 matching 8 bases. The CDR3 is 16 amino acids. Germline loops: CDR1 SGHDN, CDR2 FVKESK. Trimming took 1 base from V and 4 from J; bases not matched to a gene: 3. In DNA, the CDR3 is TGTGCCAGCAGCCAAGCAACAGGGGGGTATAATTCACCCCTCCACTTT. It codes for CASSQATGGYNSPLHF.

V is TRBV7-3 and J is TRBJ2-1, with a possible D match to TRBD2 (6 bases). The length of the CDR3 is 16 residues. Germline CDR1 reads SGHTA; CDR2 reads FQGTGA. V gave up 1 base and J gave up 6 bases, with 16 bases separating them. CDR3 residues: CASSLIPGSRGNEQFF. Written as DNA, the CDR3 is TGTGCCAGCAGCTTAATACCCGGGAGCCGTGGCAATGAGCAGTTCTTC.

The rearrangement joins TRBV3-1 (or the pseudogene TRBV3-2) to TRBJ2-7; TRBD2 aligns across 12 bases. This CDR3 is 17 amino acids long. V lost 4 bases, J lost 3 bases, and 10 bases stayed unmatched. Germline V gene lookup returns CDR1 LGHDT and CDR2 YNNKEL (reference sequence). CDR3 loop: CASSLRLAGGPNYEQYF. CDR3 DNA sequence: TGTGCCAGCAGCCTGAGGCTAGCGGGAGGGCCGAACTACGAGCAGTACTTC.

The genes are TRBV24-1 and TRBJ2-1; 10 nucleotides match TRBD2. Losses at the gene ends were 3 bases for V and 0 bases for J; bases not matched to a gene: 1. This CDR3 has 16 amino acids. Germline V lookup: CDR1 KGHDR, CDR2 SFDVKD. For the CDR3, the DNA is TGTGCCACCAGTGATGCTAGCGGGAGCTCCTACAATGAGCAGTTCTTC. This gives the protein CATSDASGSSYNEQFF.

This clone was counted only a few times. This sequence joins TRBV5-1 and TRBJ2-7, with TRBD2 identical over 8 bases. J lost 5 bases, V lost 1 base, and 8 bases had no gene match. Germline assignment: CDR1 SGHRS and CDR2 YFSETQ. The CDR3 runs to 15 residues. CDR3: CASSLSTSGGNEQYF. For the CDR3, the DNA is TGCGCCAGCAGCTTGAGTACTAGCGGAGGGAACGAGCAGTACTTC.

To note about this clone: This CDR3 is also generated by other DNA sequences in the sample. The chain couples TRBV18 to TRBJ1-5; 10 nucleotides line up with TRBD1. This CDR3 spans 15 amino acids. Per germline, CDR1 KGHSH and CDR2 LQKENI. Trimming at V came to 3 bases and at J to 1 base, leaving 0 bases not matched to a gene. CDR3 region: CASSPTGGSNQPQHF. CDR3 coding DNA: TGTGCCAGCTCACCGACAGGGGGCAGCAATCAGCCCCAGCATTTT.

The V gene is TRBV6-5, the J gene TRBJ2-7; D possibly corresponds to TRBD1 (6 bases). The CDR3 runs to 15 residues. Germline V gene data show CDR1 as MNHEY and CDR2 as SVGAGI. V lost 0 bases to trimming and J lost 2 bases, with 11 bases between them. The CDR3 sequence is CASSYSSDSPYEQYF. CDR3 in DNA: TGTGCCAGCAGTTACTCGTCGGACAGTCCCTACGAGCAGTACTTC.

This clone has just a few counts. The rearrangement joins TRBV4-1 to TRBJ2-1; D is possibly TRBD2 (5 bases). V was trimmed by 0 bases and J by 0 bases, leaving 9 bases between them. This CDR3 comprises 16 residues. The germline gives CDR1 MGHRA, CDR2 YSYEKL. CDR3 bases: TGCGCCAGCAGCCAAGAGTCTGGGAGCTCCTACAATGAGCAGTTCTTC. It specifies CASSQESGSSYNEQFF.

The chain combines TRBV7-2 with TRBJ1-6, with D hard to call. Germline CDR1 and CDR2: SGHTA and FQGNSA. CDR3 length equals 14 residues. With 1 base removed from V and 5 bases from J, the gap between germline ends came to 6 bases. The CDR3 nucleotides are TGTGCCAGCAGCTTAGACACCAATAATTCACCCCTCCACTTT. Protein: CASSLDTNNSPLHF.

This sequence joins TRBV29-1 and TRBJ1-1; D unresolved. Germline lookup yields CDR1 SQVTM and CDR2 ANQGSEA. V was shortened by 4 bases and J by 1 base, with 19 bases between the two germline ends. The CDR3 loop spans 16 amino acids. The CDR3 protein is CSVGSFVGVENTEAFF. Written as DNA, the CDR3 is TGCAGCGTTGGGAGTTTTGTTGGGGTGGAGAACACTGAAGCTTTCTTT.

The chain uses TRBV6-1 and TRBJ1-4; the D gene is possibly TRBD1 (6 bases). CDR3 size: 16 residues. V was shortened by 4 bases and J by 11 bases, with 23 bases between the two germline ends. Germline V gives CDR1 MNHNS, CDR2 SASEGT. The CDR3 loop reads CASSGDGPVTGGKLFF. Written as DNA, the CDR3 is TGTGCCAGCAGTGGAGATGGACCCGTGACAGGTGGGAAACTGTTTTTT.

This chain connects TRBV5-1 to TRBJ2-5, with D perhaps matching TRBD2 (7 bases). Germline V gene data show CDR1 as SGHRS and CDR2 as YFSETQ. The CDR3 contains 15 residues. V lost 3 bases, J lost 3 bases, and 15 bases lay in between. Here the CDR3 reads CASSWRGRLEETQYF. The CDR3 DNA is TGCGCCAGCAGCTGGCGGGGGCGACTCGAAGAGACCCAGTACTTC.

Written as DNA, the CDR3 is TGTGCCAGCTCGACGAAGTACGAGCAGTACTTC. As protein: CASSTKYEQYF. This sequence joins TRBV6-5 and TRBJ2-7; no definite D call. Between the trimmed V and J ends, which lost 8 bases and 4 bases, there was a span of 9 bases. CDR1 MNHEY and CDR2 SVGAGI come from the germline V gene. This CDR3 has 11 amino acids.

J is TRBJ2-1 and V is TRBV21-1; the table calls TRBD2, which could not be checked here. TRBV21-1 is recorded as a pseudogene. The CDR3 runs to 16 residues. CDR3: CASSKGPSWAYNEQFF. In DNA form, the CDR3 reads TGTGCCAGCAGCAAAGGCCCTAGTTGGGCCTACAATGAGCAGTTCTTC.

This chain uses TRBV28 with TRBJ2-4, with 7 bases aligning to TRBD1. This CDR3 comprises 16 residues. The V segment lost 1 base and the J segment 2 bases; nucleotides outside the gene matches: 5. Germline loops: CDR1 MDHEN, CDR2 SYDVKM. The DNA of the CDR3 is TGTGCCAGCAGTTTATCTTACAGGGGACCCAAAAACATTCAGTACTTC. Residues: CASSLSYRGPKNIQYF.

V is TRBV24-1 and J is TRBJ2-2; 7 bases line up with TRBD1. This CDR3 has 15 amino acids. The V gene end was trimmed by 1 base and the J gene end by 3 bases; junction bases not matched to a gene: 1. CDR1 is KGHDR and CDR2 is SFDVKD in the germline V gene. CDR3 sequence reads: CATSDFGTDTGELFF. The DNA of the CDR3 is TGTGCCACCAGTGATTTTGGGACAGACACCGGGGAGCTGTTTTTT.

The V call is TRBV18, the J call TRBJ2-7; 9 bases align to TRBD1. After removal of 6 bases from V and 1 base from J, the junction contained 4 bases not matched to a gene. Germline V gene data show CDR1 as KGHSH and CDR2 as LQKENI. The CDR3 runs 14 residues. The CDR3: CASSRDRASYEQYF. Written as DNA, the CDR3 is TGTGCCAGCTCTCGGGACAGGGCATCCTACGAGCAGTACTTC.